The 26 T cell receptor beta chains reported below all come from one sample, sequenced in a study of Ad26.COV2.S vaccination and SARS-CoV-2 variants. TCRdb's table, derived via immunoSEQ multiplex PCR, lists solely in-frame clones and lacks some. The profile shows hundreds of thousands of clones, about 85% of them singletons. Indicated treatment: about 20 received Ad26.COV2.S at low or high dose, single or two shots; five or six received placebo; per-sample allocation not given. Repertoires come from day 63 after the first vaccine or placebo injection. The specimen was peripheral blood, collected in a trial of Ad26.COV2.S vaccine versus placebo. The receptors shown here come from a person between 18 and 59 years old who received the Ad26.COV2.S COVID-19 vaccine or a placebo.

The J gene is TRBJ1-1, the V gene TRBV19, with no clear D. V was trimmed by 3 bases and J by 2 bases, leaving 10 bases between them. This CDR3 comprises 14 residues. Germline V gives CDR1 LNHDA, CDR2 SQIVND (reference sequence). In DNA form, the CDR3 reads TGTGCCAGTAGTATTCTGGGTATTAACACTGAAGCTTTCTTT. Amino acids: CASSILGINTEAFF.

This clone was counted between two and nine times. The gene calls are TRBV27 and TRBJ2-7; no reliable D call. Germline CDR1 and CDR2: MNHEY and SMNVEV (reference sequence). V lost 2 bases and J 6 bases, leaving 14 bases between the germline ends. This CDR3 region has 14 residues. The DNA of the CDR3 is TGTGCCAGCAGTTTAACACGAGACGGGCTCGAGCAGTACTTC. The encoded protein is CASSLTRDGLEQYF.

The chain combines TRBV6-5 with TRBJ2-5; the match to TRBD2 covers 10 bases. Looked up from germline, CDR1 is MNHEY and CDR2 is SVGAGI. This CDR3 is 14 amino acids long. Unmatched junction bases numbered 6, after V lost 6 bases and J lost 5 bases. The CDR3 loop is CASRLAGAGETQYF. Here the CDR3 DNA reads TGTGCCAGCAGGCTAGCGGGGGCCGGGGAGACCCAGTACTTC.

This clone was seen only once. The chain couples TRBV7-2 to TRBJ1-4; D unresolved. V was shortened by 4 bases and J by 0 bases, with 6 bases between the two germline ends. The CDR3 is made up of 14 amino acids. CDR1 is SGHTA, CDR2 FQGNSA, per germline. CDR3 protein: CASSYSATNEKLFF. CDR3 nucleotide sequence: TGTGCCAGCAGCTACAGTGCAACTAATGAAAAACTGTTTTTT.

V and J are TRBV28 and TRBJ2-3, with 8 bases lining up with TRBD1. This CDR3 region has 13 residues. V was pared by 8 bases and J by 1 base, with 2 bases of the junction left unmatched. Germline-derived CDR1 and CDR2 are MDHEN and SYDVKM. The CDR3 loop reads CASGTGGTDTQYF. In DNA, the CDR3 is TGTGCCAGCGGGACAGGAGGCACAGATACGCAGTATTTT.

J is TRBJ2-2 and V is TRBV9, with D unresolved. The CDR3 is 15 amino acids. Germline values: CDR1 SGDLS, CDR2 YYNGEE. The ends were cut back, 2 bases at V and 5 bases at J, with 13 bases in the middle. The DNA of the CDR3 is TGTGCCAGCAGCGTCGATGGGGTGCGGACCGGGGAGCTGTTTTTT. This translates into CASSVDGVRTGELFF.

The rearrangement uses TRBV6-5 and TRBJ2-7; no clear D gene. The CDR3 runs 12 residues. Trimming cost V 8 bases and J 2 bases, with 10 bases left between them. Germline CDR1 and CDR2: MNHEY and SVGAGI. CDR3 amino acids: CASGNSPYEQYF. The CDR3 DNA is TGTGCCAGCGGAAATAGCCCCTACGAGCAGTACTTC.

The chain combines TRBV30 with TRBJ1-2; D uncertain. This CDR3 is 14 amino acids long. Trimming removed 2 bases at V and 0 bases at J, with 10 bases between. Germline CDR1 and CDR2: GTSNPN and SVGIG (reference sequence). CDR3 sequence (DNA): TGTGCCTGGAGTCGATTTCAGGCTAACTATGGCTACACCTTC. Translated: CAWSRFQANYGYTF.

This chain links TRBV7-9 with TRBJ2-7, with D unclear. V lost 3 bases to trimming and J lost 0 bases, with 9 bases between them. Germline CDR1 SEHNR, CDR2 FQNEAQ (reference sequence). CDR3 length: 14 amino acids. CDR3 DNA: TGTGCCAGCAGCTTGAGTCACGCCTCCTACGAGCAGTACTTC. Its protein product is CASSLSHASYEQYF.

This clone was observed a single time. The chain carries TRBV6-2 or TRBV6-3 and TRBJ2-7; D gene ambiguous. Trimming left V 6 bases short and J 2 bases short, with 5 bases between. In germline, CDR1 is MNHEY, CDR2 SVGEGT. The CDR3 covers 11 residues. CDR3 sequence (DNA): TGTGCCAGCAGCCAGACCTACGAGCAGTACTTC. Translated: CASSQTYEQYF.

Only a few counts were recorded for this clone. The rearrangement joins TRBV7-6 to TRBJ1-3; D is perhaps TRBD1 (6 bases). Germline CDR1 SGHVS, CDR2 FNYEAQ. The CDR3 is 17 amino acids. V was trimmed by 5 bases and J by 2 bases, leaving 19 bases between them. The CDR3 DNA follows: TGTGCCAGCAGCACCCTCGGGGGGCAGCAGGCTGGAAACACCATATATTTT. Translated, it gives CASSTLGGQQAGNTIYF.

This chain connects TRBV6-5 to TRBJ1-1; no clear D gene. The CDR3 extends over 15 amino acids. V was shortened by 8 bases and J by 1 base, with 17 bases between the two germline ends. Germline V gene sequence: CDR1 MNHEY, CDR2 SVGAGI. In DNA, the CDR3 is TGTGCCAGCGATTCAGCTGTGCTGGGGAACACTGAAGCTTTCTTT. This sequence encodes CASDSAVLGNTEAFF.

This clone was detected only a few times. The CDR3 is CASSRDRGGFGYTF. The CDR3 nucleotides are TGTGCCAGCAGCCGCGACAGGGGCGGATTTGGCTACACCTTC. The chain couples TRBV5-8 to TRBJ1-2; 8 bases align to TRBD1. This CDR3 contains 14 residues. The germline CDR1 and CDR2 sequences are SGHTS and YDEGEE. V dropped 4 bases and J dropped 7; count of bases not matched to a gene: 9.

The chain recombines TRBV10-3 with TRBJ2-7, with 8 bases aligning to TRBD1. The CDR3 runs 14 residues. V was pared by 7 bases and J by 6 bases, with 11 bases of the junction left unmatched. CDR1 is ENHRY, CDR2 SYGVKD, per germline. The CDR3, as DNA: TGTGCCATCACCGAACAAGGACAGGGTGGCGAGCAGTACTTC. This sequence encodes CAITEQGQGGEQYF.

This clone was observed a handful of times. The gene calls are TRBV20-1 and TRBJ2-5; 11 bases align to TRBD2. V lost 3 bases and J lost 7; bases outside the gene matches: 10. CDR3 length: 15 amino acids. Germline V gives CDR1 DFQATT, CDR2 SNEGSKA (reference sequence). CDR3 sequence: CSASMASGRIGTQYF. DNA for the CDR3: TGCAGTGCTAGTATGGCTAGCGGGAGGATCGGGACCCAGTACTTC.

CDR3 region: CASSPPGGGQGYTF. The CDR3 DNA reads TGTGCCAGCAGCCCCCCAGGCGGGGGCCAGGGCTACACCTTC. The chain carries TRBV5-4 and TRBJ1-2, with D perhaps matching TRBD1 (6 bases). V lost 4 bases to trimming and J lost 8 bases, with 18 bases between them. Germline V lookup: CDR1 SGHNT, CDR2 YYREEE (reference sequence). The CDR3 has 14 amino acids.

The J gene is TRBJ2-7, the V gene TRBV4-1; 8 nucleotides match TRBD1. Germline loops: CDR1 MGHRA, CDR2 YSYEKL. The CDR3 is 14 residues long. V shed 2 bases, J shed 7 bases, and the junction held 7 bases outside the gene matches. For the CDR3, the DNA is TGCGCCAGCAGCCAACGGCAGGGGGCGCGGGAGCAGTACTTC. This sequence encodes CASSQRQGAREQYF.

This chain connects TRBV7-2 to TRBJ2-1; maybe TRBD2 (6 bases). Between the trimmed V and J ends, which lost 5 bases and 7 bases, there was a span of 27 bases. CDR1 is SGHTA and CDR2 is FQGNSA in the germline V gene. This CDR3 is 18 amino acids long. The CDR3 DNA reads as TGTGCCAGCAGCCCACGGTTGGGGCGGGGCTCTTATAGTAATGAGCAGTTCTTC. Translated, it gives CASSPRLGRGSYSNEQFF.

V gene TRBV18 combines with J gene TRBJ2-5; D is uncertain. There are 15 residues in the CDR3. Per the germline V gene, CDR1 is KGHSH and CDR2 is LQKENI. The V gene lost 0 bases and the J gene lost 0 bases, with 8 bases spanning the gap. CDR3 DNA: TGTGCCAGCTCACCACCGGCGCAGGACCAAGAGACCCAGTACTTC. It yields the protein CASSPPAQDQETQYF.

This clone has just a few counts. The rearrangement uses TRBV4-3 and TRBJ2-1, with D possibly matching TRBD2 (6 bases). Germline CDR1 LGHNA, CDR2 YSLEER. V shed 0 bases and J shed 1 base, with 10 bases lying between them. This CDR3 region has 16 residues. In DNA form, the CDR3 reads TGCGCCAGCAGCCAAGATCGGGGGATATCCTACAATGAGCAGTTCTTC. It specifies CASSQDRGISYNEQFF.

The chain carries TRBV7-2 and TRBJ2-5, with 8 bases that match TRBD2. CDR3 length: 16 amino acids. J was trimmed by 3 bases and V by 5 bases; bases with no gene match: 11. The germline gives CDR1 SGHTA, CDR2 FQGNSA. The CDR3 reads CASSQRRGGPKETQYF. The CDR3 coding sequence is TGTGCCAGCAGCCAACGCCGCGGGGGGCCTAAAGAGACCCAGTACTTC.

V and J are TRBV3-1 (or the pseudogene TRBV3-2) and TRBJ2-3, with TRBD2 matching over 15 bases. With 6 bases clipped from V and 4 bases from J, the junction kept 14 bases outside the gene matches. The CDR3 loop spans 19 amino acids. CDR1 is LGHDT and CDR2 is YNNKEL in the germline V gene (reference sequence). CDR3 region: CASRPFTGTSGRSPDTQYF. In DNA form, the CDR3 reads TGTGCCAGCAGACCGTTCACCGGGACTAGCGGGAGGAGTCCAGATACGCAGTATTTT.

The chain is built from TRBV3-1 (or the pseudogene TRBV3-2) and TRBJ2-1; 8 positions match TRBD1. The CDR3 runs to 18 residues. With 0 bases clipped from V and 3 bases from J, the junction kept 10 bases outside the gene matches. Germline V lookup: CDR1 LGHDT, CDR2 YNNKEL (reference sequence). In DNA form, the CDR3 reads TGTGCCAGCAGCCAAGAATTCATGGGGACAGGTCTCTACAATGAGCAGTTCTTC. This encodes CASSQEFMGTGLYNEQFF.

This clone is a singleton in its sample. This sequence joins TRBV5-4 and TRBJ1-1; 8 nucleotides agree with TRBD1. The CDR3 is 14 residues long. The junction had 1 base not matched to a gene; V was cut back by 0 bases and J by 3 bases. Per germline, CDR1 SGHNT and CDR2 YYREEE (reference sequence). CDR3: CASSLDRGDTEAFF. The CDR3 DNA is TGTGCCAGCAGCTTGGACAGGGGGGACACTGAAGCTTTCTTT.

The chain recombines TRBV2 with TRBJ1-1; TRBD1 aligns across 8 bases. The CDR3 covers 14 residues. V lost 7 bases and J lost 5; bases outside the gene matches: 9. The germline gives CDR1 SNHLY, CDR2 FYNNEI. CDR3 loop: CASKGGQGGTEAFF. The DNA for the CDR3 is TGTGCCAGCAAAGGAGGACAGGGAGGGACTGAAGCTTTCTTT. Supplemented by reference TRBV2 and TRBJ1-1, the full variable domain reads EPEVTQTPSHQVTQMGQEVILRCVPISNHLYFYWYRQILGQKVEFLVSFYNNEISEKSEIFDDQFSVERPDGSNFTLKIRSTKLEDSAMYFCASKGGQGGTEAFFGQGTRLTVV.

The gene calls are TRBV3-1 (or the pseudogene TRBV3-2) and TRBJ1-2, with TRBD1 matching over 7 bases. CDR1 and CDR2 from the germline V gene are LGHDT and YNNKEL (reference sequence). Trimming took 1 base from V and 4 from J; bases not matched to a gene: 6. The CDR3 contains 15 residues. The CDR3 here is CASSQVGDSGYGYTF. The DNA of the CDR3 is TGTGCCAGCAGCCAAGTAGGGGACAGTGGCTATGGCTACACCTTC.